The following is a T cell receptor (beta chain) sequence with its context. In the PCR, 60 Vbeta and 13 Jbeta primers were used. Assay used: immunoSEQ multiplex PCR; TCRdb lists only in-frame clones, some missing. Among roughly 59,000 clones listed, 65% to 80% were seen once. The data derive from a study of cytomegalovirus exposure and HLA in healthy donors. The V gene's germline CDR1 is SGHTA and CDR2 FQGNSA. The CDR3 length is 16 residues. Trimming stripped 5 bases from V and 5 bases from J, with 21 bases between. This clonotype was obtained from a man in his forties or fifties in good health and CMV-seropositive. Material: PBMCs. This sequence joins TRBV7-2 and TRBJ2-5, with a possible D match to TRBD1 (6 bases). The CDR3 loop reads CASSPLGSGVRETQYF. The CDR3 DNA reads as TGTGCCAGCAGCCCCCTAGGCTCAGGGGTGCGGGAGACCCAGTACTTC.